The 32 T cell receptor beta chains below were found in one sample sequenced in a study of cytomegalovirus exposure and HLA in healthy donors. The PCR employed 60 Vbeta primers together with 13 Jbeta primers. Sequenced by immunoSEQ multiplex PCR; TCRdb stores in-frame clones only, minus some. Here the sample spans around 130,000 clones, 73% being singletons. Specimen: PBMCs. These receptors were obtained from a woman between 40 and 50 years old in good health and CMV-seropositive.

V gene TRBV10-3 combines with J gene TRBJ2-5; 10 bases are a match to TRBD2. CDR1 ENHRY and CDR2 SYGVKD come from the germline V gene. The CDR3 extends over 16 amino acids. After removal of 2 bases from V and 0 bases from J, the junction contained 3 bases not matched to a gene. The CDR3 reads CAISEGAGGYQETQYF. In DNA form, the CDR3 reads TGTGCCATCAGTGAGGGAGCGGGAGGGTACCAAGAGACCCAGTACTTC.

V and J are TRBV4-3 and TRBJ2-2, with TRBD1 as a possible D gene (6 bases). Trimming cost V 4 bases and J 0 bases, with 9 bases left between them. This CDR3 has 15 amino acids. The V gene's germline CDR1 is LGHNA and CDR2 YSLEER. The CDR3 here is CASSPQGTNTGELFF. The CDR3 nucleotides read TGCGCCAGCAGCCCACAGGGTACGAACACCGGGGAGCTGTTTTTT.

This clone appeared a few times. The chain uses TRBV18 and TRBJ1-1; D possibly corresponds to TRBD1 (6 bases). Trimming cost V 4 bases and J 8 bases, with 20 bases left between them. The CDR3 extends over 15 amino acids. Per germline, CDR1 KGHSH and CDR2 LQKENI. In DNA, the CDR3 is TGTGCCAGCTCACAGAAGGGAGGGGGAATCTCGGAAGCTTTCTTT. It translates to CASSQKGGGISEAFF.

This chain uses TRBV5-1 with TRBJ2-4; 8 bases map to TRBD2. Trimming cost V 0 bases and J 8 bases; bases outside gene matches: 10. This CDR3 has 16 amino acids. The germline gives CDR1 SGHRS, CDR2 YFSETQ. The CDR3 spells CASSLAPGLGLDIQYF. CDR3 DNA: TGCGCCAGCAGCTTGGCCCCGGGACTAGGATTAGACATTCAGTACTTC.

The V and J genes are TRBV28 and TRBJ1-5, with no clear D. CDR3 length: 15 amino acids. Trimming cost V 10 bases and J 2 bases, with 18 bases left between them. Germline V gene sequence: CDR1 MDHEN, CDR2 SYDVKM. This CDR3 reads CANYQRKSGNQPQHF. CDR3 bases: TGTGCCAACTATCAGAGGAAAAGCGGCAATCAGCCCCAGCATTTT.

The genes are TRBV27 and TRBJ2-5, with 10 bases lining up with TRBD1. The CDR3 spans 15 residues. Germline loops: CDR1 MNHEY, CDR2 SMNVEV (reference sequence). V shed 5 bases, J shed 5 bases, and the junction held 8 bases outside the gene matches. As DNA, the CDR3 is TGTGCCAGCAGTCCGGGACAGGGGCGGGGGGAGACCCAGTACTTC. It yields the protein CASSPGQGRGETQYF.

This chain links TRBV2 with TRBJ2-1; a weak D match, TRBD1 (6 bases). V lost 5 bases and J lost 2, with 13 bases in between. The germline CDR1 and CDR2 sequences are SNHLY and FYNNEI. The CDR3 consists of 15 residues. This CDR3 is CASSWQQGPYNEQFF. Written as DNA, the CDR3 is TGTGCCAGCAGTTGGCAACAGGGACCCTACAATGAGCAGTTCTTC.

This clone has more than one count but fewer than ten. The chain uses TRBV6-1 and TRBJ1-2, with D perhaps matching TRBD1 (6 bases). V was shortened by 2 bases and J by 2 bases, with 12 bases between the two germline ends. CDR3 length: 15 amino acids. Looked up from germline, CDR1 is MNHNS and CDR2 is SASEGT. CDR3 coding DNA: TGTGCCAGCAGTGAATTTGAGGGGGTGAACTATGGCTACACCTTC. It yields the protein CASSEFEGVNYGYTF.

The chain links TRBV29-1 to TRBJ2-7; the D gene is possibly TRBD1 (5 bases). The V end lost 5 bases, the J end lost 2 bases, and 7 bases lay between the germline ends. The V gene's germline CDR1 is SQVTM and CDR2 ANQGSEA. The CDR3 covers 11 residues. The DNA for the CDR3 is TGCAGCGTTATGACAGCCTACGAGCAGTACTTC. This gives the protein CSVMTAYEQYF.

The chain has TRBV7-2 and TRBJ2-7; D is possibly TRBD2 (7 bases). This CDR3 is 15 amino acids long. Germline values: CDR1 SGHTA, CDR2 FQGNSA. V lost 6 bases and J lost 5, with 20 bases in between. As DNA, the CDR3 is TGTGCCAGCAGAACCACGGGGGGCTCTAGGAACGAGCAGTACTTC. This translates into CASRTTGGSRNEQYF.

The genes are TRBV2 and TRBJ2-3; 10 nucleotides agree with TRBD2. J was trimmed by 2 bases and V by 0 bases; bases with no gene match: 5. The CDR3 sequence is 17 residues long. Per the germline V gene, CDR1 is SNHLY and CDR2 is FYNNEI. The CDR3 protein is CASSEAWTSGFTDTQYF. The CDR3 nucleotides are TGTGCCAGCAGTGAAGCATGGACTAGCGGATTCACAGATACGCAGTATTTT.

This clone has more than one count but fewer than ten. This chain connects TRBV5-8 to TRBJ2-1, with TRBD2 as a possible D gene (5 bases). With 4 bases removed from V and 16 bases from J, the gap between germline ends came to 18 bases. The CDR3 length is 12 residues. Germline CDR1 is SGHTS and CDR2 is YDEGEE. DNA of the CDR3: TGTGCCAGCAGCCGAGCCGCCGGTCGGGGATTCTTC. Amino acids: CASSRAAGRGFF. The entire variable domain, with the rest obtained from reference TRBV5-8 and TRBJ2-1, is as follows: EAGVTQSPTHLIKTRGQQATLRCSPISGHTSVYWYQQALGLGLQFLLWYDEGEERNRGNFPPRFSGRQFPNYSSELNVNALELEDSALYLCASSRAAGRGFFGPGTRLTVL.

The rearrangement joins TRBV18 to TRBJ1-1; 10 nucleotides line up with TRBD1. V dropped 5 bases and J dropped 8; count of bases not matched to a gene: 8. The CDR3 has 14 amino acids. CDR1 is KGHSH, CDR2 LQKENI, per germline. The CDR3 sequence is CASSSLDRGAEAFF. CDR3 DNA sequence: TGTGCCAGCTCATCCTTGGACAGGGGGGCCGAAGCTTTCTTT.

The chain is built from TRBV9 and TRBJ1-6; D is possibly TRBD1 (5 bases). Germline assignment: CDR1 SGDLS and CDR2 YYNGEE. This CDR3 has 14 residues. V was trimmed by 3 bases and J by 8 bases, leaving 12 bases between them. The CDR3 DNA reads as TGTGCCAGCAGCGACAGACAGACGTATTCACCCCTCCACTTT. Its translation: CASSDRQTYSPLHF.

This clone was observed a single time. The CDR3 DNA reads as TGTGCCAGCAGCTTGGTGGGGCGAGGGAACACTGAAGCTTTCTTT. It encodes CASSLVGRGNTEAFF. This sequence joins TRBV5-6 and TRBJ1-1; the D gene is possibly TRBD1 (5 bases). Trimming left V 0 bases short and J 1 base short, with 10 bases between. The CDR3 has 15 residues. Germline lookup yields CDR1 SGHDT and CDR2 YYEEEE.

The chain uses TRBV28 and TRBJ2-2; D perhaps matches TRBD1 (5 bases). The CDR3 totals 14 residues. CDR1 and CDR2 from the germline V gene are MDHEN and SYDVKM. Trimming shortened V by 7 bases and J by 4 bases, and 13 bases separated the two germline ends. In nucleotides, the CDR3 is TGTGCCAGCAATCGGCAGGGCGGCACCGGGGAGCTGTTTTTT. This gives the protein CASNRQGGTGELFF.

The chain links TRBV7-2 to TRBJ2-1, with D possibly being TRBD1 (5 bases). The V end was cut by 1 base, the J end by 8 bases, with 12 bases between. This CDR3 comprises 14 residues. Germline CDR1 SGHTA, CDR2 FQGNSA. CDR3 nucleotide sequence: TGTGCCAGCAGCTTAGAGGGCAGGGTGGATGAGCAGTTCTTC. Translating it yields CASSLEGRVDEQFF.

V gene TRBV4-3 combines with J gene TRBJ2-5; 9 bases fit TRBD1. Trimming at V came to 1 base and at J to 10 bases, leaving 10 bases not matched to a gene. The CDR3 consists of 15 residues. The V gene's germline CDR1 is LGHNA and CDR2 YSLEER. CDR3 residues: CASSQAGSTGGLQYF. CDR3 DNA sequence: TGCGCCAGCAGCCAAGCGGGATCGACAGGGGGGCTCCAGTACTTC.

This CDR3 is CASSSPSPNSPLHF. Here the CDR3 DNA reads TGTGCCAGCAGTTCCCCGAGCCCCAATTCACCCCTCCACTTT. V gene TRBV28 combines with J gene TRBJ1-6; D uncertain. Germline-derived CDR1 and CDR2 are MDHEN and SYDVKM. The V and J ends lost 4 bases and 7 bases respectively, with 11 bases between them. This CDR3 spans 14 amino acids.

The V call is TRBV7-8, the J call TRBJ2-5; D might be TRBD1 (5 bases). Germline CDR1 is SGHVS and CDR2 is FQNEAQ. Trimming removed 3 bases from V and 6 bases from J, with 14 bases in between. The length of the CDR3 is 14 residues. The CDR3 reads CASSLEQGRQTQYF. CDR3 DNA: TGTGCCAGCAGCTTGGAGCAGGGTAGACAGACCCAGTACTTC.

The chain recombines TRBV11-3 with TRBJ1-2; unclear D gene. The V gene lost 1 base and the J gene lost 6 bases, with 15 bases spanning the gap. This CDR3 is 15 amino acids long. Germline-derived CDR1 and CDR2 are SGHNT and YENEEA. The CDR3 DNA follows: TGTGCCAGCAGCTTAGGACAACGCCCAGGCCATGGCTACACCTTC. It specifies CASSLGQRPGHGYTF.

The V call is TRBV4-3, the J call TRBJ2-2, with 7 bases matching TRBD2. The CDR3 is made up of 17 amino acids. The germline gives CDR1 LGHNA, CDR2 YSLEER. Trimming at V came to 3 bases and at J to 4 bases, leaving 11 bases not matched to a gene. The DNA for the CDR3 is TGCGCCAGCAGCCAGGCTGCCAAGCGGGGTCCCACCGGGGAGCTGTTTTTT. This translates into CASSQAAKRGPTGELFF.

This clone has a handful of counts. The chain links TRBV9 to TRBJ2-3; TRBD2 matches 7 bases. From germline, CDR1 is SGDLS and CDR2 YYNGEE. V lost 0 bases, J lost 4 bases, and 8 bases stayed unmatched. This CDR3 spans 16 amino acids. The CDR3 DNA is TGTGCCAGCAGCGTAGATGGGCGGGGGTTGGCAGATACGCAGTATTTT. This sequence encodes CASSVDGRGLADTQYF.

The table lists this clone with a few counts. The chain combines TRBV4-2 with TRBJ2-2; the match to TRBD1 covers 8 bases. The V and J ends lost 3 bases and 2 bases, in that order; junction bases with no gene match: 8. Germline CDR1 is LGHNA and CDR2 is YNFKEQ. The CDR3 totals 17 residues. The CDR3 nucleotides read TGTGCCAGCAGCCAGCATGGACAGGGAATAAACACCGGGGAGCTGTTTTTT. Its translation: CASSQHGQGINTGELFF.

The chain links TRBV5-1 to TRBJ2-7; 11 bases are a match to TRBD2. V was clipped by 0 bases and J by 3 bases; unmatched bases: 14. Germline V gives CDR1 SGHRS, CDR2 YFSETQ. The CDR3 runs 19 residues. CDR3 bases: TGCGCCAGCAGCTTGGAACCGCCGGGAACTAGCGGGGGTCACTACGAGCAGTACTTC. Protein product: CASSLEPPGTSGGHYEQYF. The variable domain in full, with the rest retrieved from reference TRBV5-1 and TRBJ2-7, is KAGVTQTPRYLIKTRGQQVTLSCSPISGHRSVSWYQQTPGQGLQFLFEYFSETQRNKGNFPGRFSGRQFSNSRSEMNVSTLELGDSALYLCASSLEPPGTSGGHYEQYFGPGTRLTVT.

This chain joins TRBV27 and TRBJ2-5; 10 bases are shared with TRBD2. The DNA end is more similar to TRBJ2-7, so the J call may be wrong. CDR3 size: 19 residues. Germline assignment: CDR1 MNHEY and CDR2 SMNVEV (reference sequence). CDR3 residues: CASSSRVAGGLGLPYEQYF. In nucleotides, the CDR3 is TGTGCCAGCAGTTCCCGGGTAGCGGGGGGCCTCGGACTGCCCTACGAGCAGTACTTC.

The chain recombines TRBV6-5 with TRBJ1-3; TRBD1 is a possible D gene (6 bases). Between the trimmed V and J ends, which lost 6 bases and 0 bases, there was a span of 12 bases. Germline V gives CDR1 MNHEY, CDR2 SVGAGI. This CDR3 spans 15 amino acids. The CDR3 DNA reads as TGTGCCAGCAGATCCGACAGGCACTCTGGAAACACCATATATTTT. Amino acid sequence: CASRSDRHSGNTIYF.

The V call is TRBV30, the J call TRBJ1-2; D is uncertain. The CDR3 is made up of 13 amino acids. Germline V gene lookup returns CDR1 GTSNPN and CDR2 SVGIG (reference sequence). Trimming took off 2 bases at V and 7 bases at J, with 14 bases between the two ends. DNA for the CDR3: TGTGCCTGGAGTCCCTCCACCGGGTTTGGCTACACCTTC. Its translation is CAWSPSTGFGYTF.

The J gene is TRBJ2-4, the V gene TRBV11-3, with D tentatively TRBD2 (5 bases). V was clipped by 5 bases and J by 4 bases, with 18 bases between them. Germline-derived CDR1 and CDR2 are SGHNT and YENEEA. The CDR3 extends over 16 amino acids. This chain's CDR3 is CASSHGPDLVKNIQYF. For the CDR3, the DNA is TGTGCCAGCAGCCACGGGCCGGACTTGGTGAAAAACATTCAGTACTTC.

The rearrangement uses TRBV6-1 and TRBJ1-5; 11 nucleotides agree with TRBD1. The CDR3 covers 15 residues. Germline V CDR1 and CDR2: MNHNS, SASEGT. V lost 6 bases and J lost 5; bases outside the gene matches: 6. DNA for the CDR3: TGTGCCAGCAGGGGACAGGGGGTATTGGATCAGCCCCAGCATTTT. Translated: CASRGQGVLDQPQHF.

This clone has only one observation. The chain recombines TRBV4-2 with TRBJ2-6; maybe TRBD2 (6 bases). V was trimmed by 0 bases and J by 3 bases, leaving 9 bases between them. CDR3 length: 16 residues. Germline V gives CDR1 LGHNA, CDR2 YNFKEQ. The CDR3 loop reads CASSQDPGGGANVLTF. Written as DNA, the CDR3 is TGTGCCAGCAGCCAAGATCCCGGGGGTGGGGCCAACGTCCTGACTTTC.

The V and J genes are TRBV12-2 and TRBJ2-1; no DNA check was done on the table's D call, TRBD2. TRBV12-2 is shown as a pseudogene. The CDR3 is 17 residues long. In DNA form, the CDR3 reads TGTGCAAGTCGCTTAAAACTAGCGGGAGGGCCCTACAATGAGCAGTTCTTC. Residues: CASRLKLAGGPYNEQFF.